The subject of this entry is one TCR beta chain. The table came from immunoSEQ multiplex PCR; TCRdb's copy has only in-frame clones and leaves some out. Of roughly 59,000 clones listed, around 80% are singletons. This sample was included in a study of blood T cell repertoires in COVID-19. CDR3 size: 16 residues. CDR1 and CDR2 from the germline V gene are MNHEY and SVGEGT. Trimming stripped 10 bases from V and 0 bases from J, with 22 bases between. The specimen was peripheral blood. V gene TRBV6-2 or TRBV6-3 combines with J gene TRBJ2-7; no clear D gene. The sequence came from a man at least 80 years old with acute or convalescent COVID-19. In DNA, the CDR3 is TGTGCCACCATCCCATTAGGCGGATTGCCCTCCTACGAGCAGTACTTC. It yields the protein CATIPLGGLPSYEQYF.